This record concerns one T cell receptor (beta chain) sequence. Its target is not known. This may arise from a read error, as a much more abundant clone is one base away. In germline, CDR1 is SQVTM, CDR2 ANQGSEA. The CDR3 consists of 13 residues. This entry comes from a study of regulatory T cells in long-lasting Graves disease. Time point noted: newly diagnosed GD, antithyroid drugs for less than 3 months. Preparation of the TCR library used RNA extracted from PBMCs. Findings and limits, study-wide: Shared public clonotypes totalled about 2,800 in persistent patients, compared with about a thousand in new patients.

Investigators prepared the TCR beta libraries by applying iRepertoire HTBI primers and Arm-PCR of CDR3 regions. One entry per CDR3 protein results from TCRdb running MiXCR on the multiplex PCR reads. This table holds 540,000 or so distinct CDR3 sequences, around an eighth found once. These sequences were also reported in another study, on T cells in Graves' hyperthyroidism and ophthalmopathy. As that study records: Ophthalmopathy onset followed model prediction by a median approximately six months.

This sample comprised peripheral blood mononuclear cells (PBMCs), obtained at new diagnosis, from a patient treated with antithyroid drugs. The source of this sequence is a man under 40 with Graves disease. This chain uses TRBV29-1 with TRBJ2-3; no definite D call. In DNA, the CDR3 is TGCGGCGTTGAAGATCCGGACACAGATACGCAGTATTTT. It translates to CGVEDPDTDTQYF.